The sequence of this T cell receptor (beta chain) was determined in a study of chemoradiotherapy in HPV16-positive cancers. Across the study: Candidate HPV-specific clones and shared TCR motifs came from a couple of HPV16-positive patients.

Notes on this clone: The antigen is unknown.

Germline CDR1 reads SGHRS; CDR2 reads YFSETQ. J was trimmed by 0 bases and V by 0 bases; bases with no gene match: 4. The CDR3 length is 16 residues. Notes on the study in general: During treatment, candidate HPV-specific clones and E7-related motifs expanded in tumor. Functional assays defining HPV-specific T cells used only a couple of HPV16-positive patients.

TCRdb's table, derived via immunoSEQ multiplex PCR, lists solely in-frame clones and lacks some. The table shows about 32,000 clones, with approximately 89% occurring only once. The material sequenced was blood, taken from a patient who underwent chemoradiotherapy. This clonotype originated in a human donor with HPV-associated anogenital cancer. The chain recombines TRBV5-1 with TRBJ1-1; 8 bases line up with TRBD1. DNA for the CDR3: TGCGCCAGCAGCTTGGGGACAGGGATGGTGAACACTGAAGCTTTCTTT. Its protein is CASSLGTGMVNTEAFF.